This is a list of T cell receptor beta chains from one sample in a study of graft-versus-host responses after intestinal transplantation. Sequencing used immunoSEQ multiplex PCR; TCRdb keeps in-frame clones, though not all of them. The table includes about 110,000 clones, approximately 92% detected once. Antigens of these TCRs are unknown. This specimen was unstimulated CD8+ T cells sorted from spleen or lymph node cells, taken before intestinal transplant. These TCRs come from a human donor who received an intestinal transplant. Both conserved end residues are part of each CDR3. D genes are given only for firm matches. Part of the rows lack a size; the others show once, few, many or a class for expanded clones.

v_gene	abundance	d_gene	j_gene	CDR3nt	CDR3aa
TRBV13	.	TRBD2	TRBJ2-3	TGTGCCAGCAGCCTTGGACTAGCGGGAGCAAAAGATACGCAGTATTTT	CASSLGLAGAKDTQYF
TRBV11-2	.	.	TRBJ1-5	TGTGCCAGCAGCTTAGGCAGGGAACTGTACAATCAGCCCCAGCATTTT	CASSLGRELYNQPQHF
TRBV5-6	.	.	TRBJ2-7	TGTGCCAGCAGCCCCATGACCCGTGTACCCTACGAGCAGTACTTC	CASSPMTRVPYEQYF
TRBV11-2	.	.	TRBJ2-7	TGTGCCAGCAACTCGGGGATCCACGAGCAGTACTTC	CASNSGIHEQYF
TRBV29-1	once	.	TRBJ1-2	TGCAGCGTTGAAGATTTGGGGGGGGGAATCGATGGCTACACCTTC	CSVEDLGGGIDGYTF
TRBV28	once	.	TRBJ1-1	TGTGCCAGCAGTTTCCCCTCTAACAGGCCCGACACTGAAGCTTTCTTT	CASSFPSNRPDTEAFF
TRBV27	.	.	TRBJ2-1	TGTGCCAGCAGTTTATCGACCGGGAATGAGCAGTTCTTC	CASSLSTGNEQFF
TRBV7-9	.	TRBD1	TRBJ1-2	TGTGCCAGCAGCTTAACCCCTTTGGACAGGAACTATGGCTACACCTTC	CASSLTPLDRNYGYTF
TRBV19	.	TRBD2	TRBJ2-7	TGTGCCAGTAGTACGGGACTAGCGGGAGACGAGCAGTACTTC	CASSTGLAGDEQYF
TRBV4-2	once	.	TRBJ2-2	TGTGCCAGCAGCCACCCGATTGCCGAGCCGAACACCGGGGAGCTGTTTTTT	CASSHPIAEPNTGELFF
TRBV21-1	.	.	TRBJ2-2	TGTGCCAGCCCCCGGCCTAGCCAATGGACCGGGGAGCTGTTTTTT	CASPRPSQWTGELFF
TRBV15	.	.	TRBJ1-2	TGTGCCACCAGCAGAGGTTTGGGGGATGGCTACACCTTC	CATSRGLGDGYTF
TRBV27	.	TRBD1	TRBJ2-7	TGTGCCAGCAGTTTCGGGACAGGGGGCGCCGGGTACGAGCAGTACTTC	CASSFGTGGAGYEQYF
TRBV9	.	.	TRBJ1-1	TGTGCCAGCAGCCCGCCGGGGAACACTGAAGCTTTCTTT	CASSPPGNTEAFF
TRBV19	few	TRBD2	TRBJ2-7	TGTGCCAGTAGTACTAGCGGGAACGAGCAGTACTTC	CASSTSGNEQYF
TRBV11-2	once	.	TRBJ1-4	TGTGCCAGCAGCTTTCGAGGGGAAAAACTGTTTTTT	CASSFRGEKLFF
TRBV7-8	once	.	TRBJ2-6	TGTGCCAGCAGCTTTGGCTCTGGGGCCAACGTCCTGACTTTC	CASSFGSGANVLTF
TRBV27	.	TRBD1	TRBJ1-2	TGTGCCAGCAGGGAACAGGGGTGGGATGGCTACACCTTC	CASREQGWDGYTF
TRBV27	.	.	TRBJ2-2	TGTGCCAGCAGTTTGTTGCCCTTTGGGGCCGGGGAGCTGTTTTTT	CASSLLPFGAGELFF
TRBV6-6	.	.	TRBJ1-5	TGTGCCAGCAGTTACCAGTTACAGCCCCAGCATTTT	CASSYQLQPQHF
TRBV15	.	.	TRBJ1-1	TGTGCCACCAGCAGAGATCGGAGACAGAACACTGAAGCTTTCTTT	CATSRDRRQNTEAFF
TRBV6-1	.	.	TRBJ2-1	TGTGCCAGTCGTCCCTACCCGGGGAATGAGCAGTTCTTC	CASRPYPGNEQFF
TRBV28	.	.	TRBJ2-1	TGTGCCAGCAGTCTTCCTAGCGAGTCCTACAATGAGCAGTTCTTC	CASSLPSESYNEQFF
TRBV4-1	.	TRBD2	TRBJ2-7	TGCGCCAGCAGCCAAGAAGGCGGGAGGACCTACGAGCAGTACTTC	CASSQEGGRTYEQYF
TRBV11-3	.	.	TRBJ2-6	TGTGCCAGCAGCTTTCTGGCTGGGGCCAACGTCCTGACTTTC	CASSFLAGANVLTF
TRBV7-9	.	TRBD2	TRBJ2-3	TGTGCCAGCAGCTCCGTAGCGGGAGTAACCGATACGCAGTATTTT	CASSSVAGVTDTQYF
TRBV6-5	few	TRBD1	TRBJ2-5	TGTGCCAGCAGTTACTCTACAGGGGGCCGAGAGACCCAGTACTTC	CASSYSTGGRETQYF
TRBV28	.	TRBD1	TRBJ1-1	TGTGCCAGCAGTTTTTTGCCGGGACAGGGTGAAGCTTTCTTT	CASSFLPGQGEAFF
TRBV30	.	.	TRBJ1-4	TGTGCCTGGAACGCGGAGGAAAAACTGTTTTTT	CAWNAEEKLFF
TRBV13	.	.	TRBJ1-1	TGTGCCAGCAGCCCGACGTCGGGCCTCCTGGAAGCTTTCTTT	CASSPTSGLLEAFF
TRBV27	once	.	TRBJ1-1	TGTGCCAGCAGTTTATCAGGGGGTACCACTGAAGCTTTCTTT	CASSLSGGTTEAFF
TRBV7-2	.	.	TRBJ2-1	TGTGCCAGCAGCTTAACTAGTTGGCATGAGCAGTTCTTC	CASSLTSWHEQFF
TRBV9	.	TRBD2	TRBJ2-3	TGTGCCAGCAGCGTATCCGGACTAGCGGGAGTAGCTGATACGCAGTATTTT	CASSVSGLAGVADTQYF
TRBV29-1	once	.	TRBJ1-1	TGCAGCGTTGAAGATGGGGGGACTGAAGCTTTCTTT	CSVEDGGTEAFF
TRBV6-5	.	.	TRBJ2-7	TGTGCCAGCTGGTGGAGCGCCTACGAGCAGTACTTC	CASWWSAYEQYF
TRBV7-3	.	.	TRBJ2-1	TGTGCCAGCAGCTTAGAGGGGATTTCCTACAATGAGCAGTTCTTC	CASSLEGISYNEQFF
TRBV10-3	.	TRBD1	TRBJ1-1	TGTGCCATCAGTGAGGGACAGGGAATGGACACTGAAGCTTTCTTT	CAISEGQGMDTEAFF
TRBV10-2	.	.	TRBJ1-2	TGCGCCAGCAGTGAGGTGAGGGAACCCTATGGCTACACCTTC	CASSEVREPYGYTF
TRBV7-3	.	TRBD2	TRBJ2-1	TGTGCCAGCAGCTTAAGACTAGCGGGATTCAATGAGCAGTTCTTC	CASSLRLAGFNEQFF
TRBV7-2	.	TRBD2	TRBJ2-1	TGTGCCAGCAGCTTAGTAGCGGGAAGGTACAATGAGCAGTTCTTC	CASSLVAGRYNEQFF
TRBV19	.	.	TRBJ2-2	TGTGCCAGTAGTATAGATCTGGCCAGGGTCGCTATTTCCGGGGAGCTGTTTTTT	CASSIDLARVAISGELFF
TRBV7-6	.	TRBD2	TRBJ2-1	TGTGCCAGCAGCTTGACGGGAGGGCCTAATGAGCAGTTCTTC	CASSLTGGPNEQFF
TRBV5-1	.	.	TRBJ1-2	TGCGCCAGCAGCTTGGAGGGCGACTATGGCTACACCTTC	CASSLEGDYGYTF
TRBV6-5	.	.	TRBJ1-5	TGTGCCAGCAGTCCAGGGGCCCCGGGCAATCAGCCCCAGCATTTT	CASSPGAPGNQPQHF
TRBV16	.	.	TRBJ1-2	TGTGCCAGCAGCCTGTTCGAAGGGTTCTATGGCTACACCTTC	CASSLFEGFYGYTF
TRBV9	.	.	TRBJ1-2	TGTGCCAGCAGCGTAGGAAGTGGGGGACCTAACTATGGCTACACCTTC	CASSVGSGGPNYGYTF
TRBV27	.	.	TRBJ2-1	TGTGCCAGCAGTCCCCATCCAACTAGGGACACCTACAATGAGCAGTTCTTC	CASSPHPTRDTYNEQFF
TRBV9	.	.	TRBJ1-4	TGTGCCAGCAGCAGAACAGGATTTAATGAAAAACTGTTTTTT	CASSRTGFNEKLFF
TRBV5-4	.	TRBD2	TRBJ2-3	TGTGCCAGCAGCTTGGAGGCTAGCGGGACTAGCACAGATACGCAGTATTTT	CASSLEASGTSTDTQYF
TRBV19	.	TRBD1	TRBJ1-2	TGTGCCAGTAGTATATGGAGTGGGGCAGGGGGCTATGGCTACACCTTC	CASSIWSGAGGYGYTF
TRBV28	once	.	TRBJ2-5	TGTGCCAGCAGTTTATGGTCGGATGCCAGCCTACACCAAGAGACCCAGTACTTC	CASSLWSDASLHQETQYF
TRBV19	.	.	TRBJ2-5	TGTGCCAGTAGTATATTCGCAGGCGGTTCTGGGACCCAGTACTTC	CASSIFAGGSGTQYF
TRBV28	.	TRBD1	TRBJ2-1	TGTGCCAGCAGCCGGGGGACAGGGTTGAGGAGAAATGAGCAGTTCTTC	CASSRGTGLRRNEQFF
TRBV19	.	TRBD1	TRBJ2-3	TGTGCCAGTAGTTGGGGGACAGGCACAGATACGCAGTATTTT	CASSWGTGTDTQYF
TRBV27	.	.	TRBJ2-7	TGTGCCAGCAGTCCAGCGTTATCCTCCTACGAGCAGTACTTC	CASSPALSSYEQYF
TRBV27	.	TRBD1	TRBJ1-1	TGTGCCAGCAGTGACAGGGTGACCCTTAACACTGAAGCTTTCTTT	CASSDRVTLNTEAFF
TRBV7-9	.	.	TRBJ2-7	TGTGCCAGCAGCTTATGGGACTACGAGCAGTACTTC	CASSLWDYEQYF
TRBV19	.	.	TRBJ2-7	TGTGCCAGTAGTATCGGAACGCCGTATGGGGAGCAGTACTTC	CASSIGTPYGEQYF